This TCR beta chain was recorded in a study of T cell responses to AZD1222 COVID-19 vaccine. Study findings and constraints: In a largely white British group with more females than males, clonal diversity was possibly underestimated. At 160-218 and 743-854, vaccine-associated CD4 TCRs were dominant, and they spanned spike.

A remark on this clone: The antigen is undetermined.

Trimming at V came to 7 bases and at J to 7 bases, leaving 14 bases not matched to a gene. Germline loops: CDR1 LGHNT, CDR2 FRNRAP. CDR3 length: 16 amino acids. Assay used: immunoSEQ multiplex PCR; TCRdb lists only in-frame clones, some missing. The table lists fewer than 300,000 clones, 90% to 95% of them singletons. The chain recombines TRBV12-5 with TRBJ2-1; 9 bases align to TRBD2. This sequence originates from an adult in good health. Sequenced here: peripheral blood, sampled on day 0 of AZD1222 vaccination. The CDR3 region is CASANSPGLAWNEQFF. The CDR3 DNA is TGTGCTAGTGCAAACAGCCCGGGACTAGCTTGGAATGAGCAGTTCTTC. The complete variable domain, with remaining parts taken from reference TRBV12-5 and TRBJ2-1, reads DARVTQTPRHKVTEMGQEVTMRCQPILGHNTVFWYRQTMMQGLELLAYFRNRAPLDDSGMPKDRFSAEMPDATLATLKIQPSEPRDSAVYFCASANSPGLAWNEQFFGPGTRLTVL.